This T cell receptor (beta chain) was identified in a study of human T cells and chemical hapten exposure. TCRdb reanalysed the RACE reads using MiXCR and keeps one entry per CDR3 protein. The sample carries around 120,000 distinct CDR3 sequences, approximately 9.9% recorded once. V was clipped by 2 bases and J by 0 bases, with 7 bases between them. This CDR3 region has 14 residues. Germline assignment: CDR1 WSHSY and CDR2 SAAADI. Sample time point: patch test 1, 2 weeks after DPC sensitization. Treatment given: therapeutic diphenylcyclopropenone sensitization with weekly scalp DPC. This chain uses TRBV10-2 with TRBJ1-1; D remains unclear. The sequence derives from a middle-aged woman with alopecia areata. Some clones in this sample may be carry-over from other donors' samples. This specimen consisted of whole blood, obtained in connection with sensitization to the hapten diphenylcyclopropenone (DPC). CDR3 region: CASSEMGLNTEAFF. DNA of the CDR3: TGCGCCAGCAGTGAGATGGGGTTGAACACTGAAGCTTTCTTT.